This passage covers 25 T cell receptor beta chains from one sample sequenced in a study of blood T cell repertoires in COVID-19. The method was immunoSEQ multiplex PCR; TCRdb's version includes in-frame clones alone and lacks a portion of them. Seen here are 150,000 to 200,000 clones, under 90% observed once, and the top ten hold about an eighth. Input material: peripheral blood. Receptors were obtained from a man younger than 45 with active or convalescent COVID-19.

The rearrangement links TRBV11-2 to TRBJ1-3, with 7 bases aligning to TRBD1. Trimming took 5 bases from V and 1 from J; bases not matched to a gene: 5. Germline assignment: CDR1 SGHAT and CDR2 FQNNGV. The CDR3 loop spans 15 amino acids. CDR3: CASSPRQGSGNTIYF. CDR3 nucleotide sequence: TGTGCCAGCAGCCCCCGACAGGGTTCTGGAAACACCATATATTTT.

V is TRBV6-1 and J is TRBJ2-5, with 7 bases lining up with TRBD1. The CDR3 spans 14 residues. Germline CDR1 MNHNS, CDR2 SASEGT. With 2 bases clipped from V and 5 bases from J, the junction kept 5 bases outside the gene matches. CDR3 sequence (DNA): TGTGCCAGCAGTGAATCCAGGGGGTGGGAGACCCAGTACTTC. The encoded protein is CASSESRGWETQYF.

J is TRBJ2-7 and V is TRBV5-1, with 12 nucleotides matching TRBD2. The CDR3 is 15 amino acids. V shed 3 bases, J shed 7 bases, and the junction held 8 bases outside the gene matches. Germline lookup yields CDR1 SGHRS and CDR2 YFSETQ. CDR3 bases: TGCGCCAGCAGCTCGCTAGCGGGAGGGGATGGGGAGCAGTACTTC. Its translation is CASSSLAGGDGEQYF.

The chain has TRBV27 and TRBJ2-5; D is possibly TRBD2 (6 bases). The CDR3 runs 14 residues. The germline V and J ends were trimmed by 3 bases and 4 bases, with 12 bases remaining between them. The V gene's germline CDR1 is MNHEY and CDR2 SMNVEV (reference sequence). DNA of the CDR3: TGTGCCAGCAGTTTTTGGAGGGGCACAGAGACCCAGTACTTC. Encoded protein: CASSFWRGTETQYF.

This sequence joins TRBV6-1 and TRBJ2-7; weak D call: TRBD1 (5 bases). Trimming took off 4 bases at V and 4 bases at J, with 14 bases between the two ends. Germline lookup yields CDR1 MNHNS and CDR2 SASEGT. The CDR3 runs 14 residues. This CDR3 is CASSGLSQGYEQYF. For the CDR3, the DNA is TGTGCCAGCAGTGGCCTTAGTCAGGGTTACGAGCAGTACTTC.

This clone was seen only a few times. The chain employs TRBV19 and TRBJ2-3; 13 bases fit TRBD2. With V trimmed by 4 bases and J by 6 bases, 4 bases remained unmatched. Germline V gene sequence: CDR1 LNHDA, CDR2 SQIVND (reference sequence). This CDR3 comprises 15 residues. The CDR3 region is CASSTGTSGTDTQYF. CDR3 nucleotides: TGTGCCAGTAGTACCGGGACTAGCGGGACGGATACGCAGTATTTT.

The chain combines TRBV28 with TRBJ2-2; D not certain. From germline, CDR1 is MDHEN and CDR2 SYDVKM. The V gene lost 4 bases and the J gene lost 0 bases, with 9 bases spanning the gap. The CDR3 is 15 amino acids. CDR3 region: CASSYPSANTGELFF. DNA of the CDR3: TGTGCCAGCAGTTATCCTAGTGCGAACACCGGGGAGCTGTTTTTT.

J is TRBJ1-4 and V is TRBV5-1, with no clear D. Germline V lookup: CDR1 SGHRS, CDR2 YFSETQ. V lost 0 bases and J lost 3, with 9 bases in between. This CDR3 region has 15 residues. The CDR3: CASSLEHQANEKLFF. The CDR3 DNA follows: TGCGCCAGCAGCTTGGAACACCAGGCTAATGAAAAACTGTTTTTT. The full variable domain, its missing parts supplied by reference TRBV5-1 and TRBJ1-4, is KAGVTQTPRYLIKTRGQQVTLSCSPISGHRSVSWYQQTPGQGLQFLFEYFSETQRNKGNFPGRFSGRQFSNSRSEMNVSTLELGDSALYLCASSLEHQANEKLFFGSGTQLSVL.

The gene calls are TRBV7-2 and TRBJ1-5; 10 bases fit TRBD1. CDR1 SGHTA and CDR2 FQGNSA come from the germline V gene. The CDR3 contains 17 residues. The V segment lost 3 bases and the J segment 0 bases; nucleotides outside the gene matches: 5. As DNA, the CDR3 is TGTGCCAGCAGCTTCGGACAGGGGGACCTTAGCAATCAGCCCCAGCATTTT. This gives the protein CASSFGQGDLSNQPQHF.

The V and J genes are TRBV19 and TRBJ2-2, with TRBD1 matching 9 bases. The CDR3 runs 16 residues. Trimming took 6 bases from V and 7 from J; bases not matched to a gene: 12. Germline V CDR1 and CDR2: LNHDA, SQIVND (reference sequence). DNA for the CDR3: TGTGCCAGTAGCGACCTTCCGGGACAGGGTATCGGGGAGCTGTTTTTT. This translates into CASSDLPGQGIGELFF. Looking up the rest from reference TRBV19 and TRBJ2-2 gives the full variable domain: DGGITQSPKYLFRKEGQNVTLSCEQNLNHDAMYWYRQDPGQGLRLIYYSQIVNDFQKGDIAEGYSVSREKKESFPLTVTSAQKNPTAFYLCASSDLPGQGIGELFFGEGSRLTVL.

The V call is TRBV21-1, the J call TRBJ2-7; whether TRBD1, the table's D call, matches the DNA was not checked. TRBV21-1 is flagged as a pseudogene. CDR3 length: 17 residues. CDR3 residues: CASSRPLTGGKAYEQYF. CDR3 nucleotide sequence: TGTGCCAGCAGCCGACCCCTCACAGGGGGCAAGGCCTACGAGCAGTACTTC.

V gene TRBV30 combines with J gene TRBJ2-2; D is unresolved. Germline V lookup: CDR1 GTSNPN, CDR2 SVGIG (reference sequence). V was pared by 2 bases and J by 3 bases, with 7 bases between. The CDR3 contains 13 residues. The CDR3 DNA follows: TGTGCCTGGAGTATCCGGGACACCGGGGAGCTGTTTTTT. Translated: CAWSIRDTGELFF.

The chain has TRBV30 and TRBJ1-4, with 8 bases matching TRBD1. Germline V CDR1 and CDR2: GTSNPN, SVGIG (reference sequence). The CDR3 is made up of 16 amino acids. V was pared by 6 bases and J by 1 base, with 10 bases of the junction left unmatched. The CDR3 DNA is TGTGCCTGCAATGACAGGGGAGCCGTAACTAATGAAAAACTGTTTTTT. It yields the protein CACNDRGAVTNEKLFF.

The gene calls are TRBV5-4 and TRBJ2-7; D remains unclear. The CDR3 extends over 13 amino acids. CDR1 is SGHNT, CDR2 YYREEE, per germline (reference sequence). Between the trimmed V and J ends, which lost 0 bases and 3 bases, there was a span of 7 bases. CDR3 in DNA: TGTGCCAGCAGCTTGGCGGCAGGCTACGAGCAGTACTTC. Protein sequence: CASSLAAGYEQYF.

The rearrangement links TRBV9 to TRBJ2-2; 8 bases fit TRBD1. The CDR3 totals 17 residues. Trimming removed 4 bases from V and 7 bases from J; junction bases left unmatched: 15. Germline loops: CDR1 SGDLS, CDR2 YYNGEE. CDR3 sequence reads: CASSLRDRTVVGGELFF. The CDR3 nucleotides read TGTGCCAGCAGCCTAAGGGACAGGACGGTCGTTGGCGGGGAGCTGTTTTTT.

About this clone itself: The junction departs from the called germline gene at one end, perhaps through a read error. The rearrangement uses TRBV5-6 and TRBJ2-1, with 10 bases matching TRBD1. Per germline, CDR1 SGHDT and CDR2 YYEEEE. This CDR3 spans 15 amino acids. This chain's CDR3 is CASRLGGQGGNEQFF. The CDR3, as DNA: TGTGCCAGCAGATTGGGAGGACAGGGGGGCAATGAGCAGTTCTTC.

The genes are TRBV12-5 and TRBJ2-7; no clear D gene. Germline values: CDR1 LGHNT, CDR2 FRNRAP. With 3 bases removed from V and 0 bases from J, the gap between germline ends came to 12 bases. CDR3 length: 15 amino acids. The CDR3 sequence: CASGFRAPDSYEQYV. DNA of the CDR3: TGTGCTAGTGGTTTTAGAGCGCCGGACTCCTACGAGCAGTACGTC.

The gene calls are TRBV3-1 (or the pseudogene TRBV3-2) and TRBJ2-3; possibly TRBD2 for D (5 bases). Trimming stripped 11 bases from V and 1 base from J, with 7 bases between. Germline CDR1 LGHDT, CDR2 YNNKEL (reference sequence). The CDR3 runs to 11 residues. The CDR3 DNA reads as TGTGCCTCCGGGGGCACAGATACGCAGTATTTT. This codes for CASGGTDTQYF.

This chain links TRBV29-1 with TRBJ1-2, with D maybe TRBD1 (6 bases). Germline V gives CDR1 SQVTM, CDR2 ANQGSEA. The CDR3 length is 13 residues. The V end was cut by 1 base, the J end by 8 bases, with 14 bases between. The CDR3 loop reads CSVEGGGLYGYTF. In DNA form, the CDR3 reads TGCAGCGTTGAAGGTGGGGGCTTGTACGGCTACACCTTC.

This chain uses TRBV13 with TRBJ2-1; weak D call: TRBD2 (6 bases). Trimming removed 4 bases at V and 9 bases at J, with 16 bases between. This CDR3 spans 14 amino acids. The germline CDR1 and CDR2 sequences are PRHDT and FYEKMQ (reference sequence). CDR3 protein: CASSSGTSLSEQFF. CDR3 coding DNA: TGTGCCAGCAGCTCCGGCACTAGCCTAAGTGAGCAGTTCTTC.

This CDR3 reads CAISEWGQGKQETQYF. CDR3 in DNA: TGTGCCATCAGTGAGTGGGGACAGGGAAAACAAGAGACCCAGTACTTC. The gene calls are TRBV10-3 and TRBJ2-5; 9 bases are a match to TRBD1. Germline CDR1 and CDR2: ENHRY and SYGVKD. J was trimmed by 2 bases and V by 1 base; bases with no gene match: 5. This CDR3 has 16 amino acids.

This clone appeared many times. The same CDR3 also results from other DNA sequences found in this sample. CDR3 in DNA: TGTGCCAGCAGTTTAACAGGGGGGAACACTGAAGCTTTCTTT. Translation: CASSLTGGNTEAFF. J is TRBJ1-1 and V is TRBV27; 8 nucleotides line up with TRBD1. Unmatched junction bases numbered 0, after V lost 2 bases and J lost 1 base. The CDR3 is 14 residues long. From germline, CDR1 is MNHEY and CDR2 SMNVEV (reference sequence).

The gene calls are TRBV24-1 and TRBJ2-1; D is possibly TRBD2 (5 bases). Trimming pared 4 bases from V and 4 bases from J, leaving 16 bases between. Looked up from germline, CDR1 is KGHDR and CDR2 is SFDVKD. This CDR3 comprises 16 residues. The CDR3, as DNA: TGTGCCACCAGTGACAGGACTCCGTCGAATTACAATGAGCAGTTCTTC. Amino acid sequence: CATSDRTPSNYNEQFF.

V usage is TRBV6-5 and J usage is TRBJ1-1; no firm D call. V was cut by 6 bases and J by 4 bases, with 9 bases left in between. This CDR3 has 12 residues. Germline V gene lookup returns CDR1 MNHEY and CDR2 SVGAGI. The CDR3 nucleotides read TGTGCCAGCAGGCGGTCGGTCACTGAAGCTTTCTTT. Amino acids: CASRRSVTEAFF.

This clone was counted once. The chain is built from TRBV11-2 and TRBJ2-5; 7 bases are shared with TRBD2. Losses at the gene ends were 5 bases for V and 3 bases for J; bases not matched to a gene: 6. This CDR3 comprises 14 residues. The germline gives CDR1 SGHAT, CDR2 FQNNGV. CDR3 residues: CASSPQLAKETQYF. In nucleotides, the CDR3 is TGTGCCAGCAGCCCACAACTAGCGAAAGAGACCCAGTACTTC.